This paragraph covers one TCR beta chain sequence. The data are from a study of shared clonotypes between healthy human individuals. Only in-frame clones appear in the TCRdb table, and some are missing; sequencing was by immunoSEQ multiplex PCR. This sample carries 2,500,000 or so clones, 85% to 95% of them seen once, and the ten largest clones take 0.37%. This TCR came from a young man in good health. Some clones in this sample may be carry-over from other donors' samples. Input material: naive CD4+ T cells from PBMCs. Documented subset: CD45RA+ positively selected.

The CDR3 coding sequence is TGTGCCAGCAGCTTGGACACAGTAAGAGAGACCCAGTACTTC. Amino acids: CASSLDTVRETQYF. The genes are TRBV5-4 and TRBJ2-5; D gene unclear. Germline V gene sequence: CDR1 SGHNT, CDR2 YYREEE (reference sequence). The CDR3 extends over 14 amino acids. The V end was cut by 0 bases, the J end by 4 bases, with 10 bases between. Full variable domain (missing parts from reference TRBV5-4 and TRBJ2-5): ETGVTQSPTHLIKTRGQQVTLRCSSQSGHNTVSWYQQALGQGPQFIFQYYREEENGRGNFPPRFSGLQFPNYSSELNVNALELDDSALYLCASSLDTVRETQYFGPGTRLLVL.